Listed below are T cell receptor beta chains from one sample, sequenced in a study of a mutant IDH1 vaccine in newly diagnosed glioma. Only in-frame clones appear in the TCRdb table, and some are missing; sequencing was by immunoSEQ multiplex PCR. The data show about 36,000 clones, over 85% seen once. Source: PBMCs, taken from a glioma patient treated with radiotherapy, temozolomide or both. These TCRs come from a man between 18 and 35 years old with glioma. CDR3s include the opening cysteine and the closing phenylalanine or tryptophan. Fields, in order: J gene, V gene, D gene, clone size, CDR3 length, CDR3 DNA, CDR3 protein. The D gene is left open where the match is weak. Some rows have no size entry. The others give once, few or many, or a class for an expanded clone.

TRBJ1-5	TRBV19	NA	few	12	TGTGCCAGTAGTCCCGAGGGGGGACCCCAGCATTTT	CASSPEGGPQHF
TRBJ1-5	TRBV6-1	NA	NA	14	TGTGCCAGCAGCACCGGGAGGGACAATCAGCCCCAGCATTTT	CASSTGRDNQPQHF
TRBJ1-1	TRBV5-1	NA	NA	15	TGCGCCAGCAGCACCGAACAGGGTGTGAACACTGAAGCTTTCTTT	CASSTEQGVNTEAFF
TRBJ1-2	TRBV30	TRBD1	NA	13	TGTGCCCACGACAGGGATCGGCCCTATGGCTACACCTTC	CAHDRDRPYGYTF
TRBJ2-7	TRBV5-1	TRBD2	NA	15	TGCGCCAGCAGCTCCCTAGCGGGGCTAGGGGACGAGCAGTACTTC	CASSSLAGLGDEQYF
TRBJ2-3	TRBV5-5	NA	NA	14	TGTGCCAGCAGAAAGACAGGGAGGCCAGATACGCAGTATTTT	CASRKTGRPDTQYF
TRBJ2-7	TRBV10-2	TRBD1	NA	15	TGCGCCAGCAGTGAGCTAGGGACAGCCTCCTACGAGCAGTACTTC	CASSELGTASYEQYF
TRBJ1-2	TRBV7-2	NA	NA	14	TGTGCCAGCAGCTTCAAGGGGGAAGCCTATGGCTACACCTTC	CASSFKGEAYGYTF
TRBJ1-1	TRBV5-1	NA	once	13	TGCGCCAGCAGCTCCGGGAGAGGGGATGAAGCTTTCTTT	CASSSGRGDEAFF
TRBJ2-7	TRBV5-1	TRBD1	few	15	TGCGCCAGCAGGATGCCATCTGGACAGGGATCCGAGCAGTACTTC	CASRMPSGQGSEQYF
TRBJ2-7	TRBV30	NA	NA	14	TGTGCCTGGAGTGTACACGGGACGATCTACGAGCAGTACTTC	CAWSVHGTIYEQYF
TRBJ1-3	TRBV30	NA	NA	13	TGTGCCTGGAGGGACAGCCCTGGAAACACCATATATTTT	CAWRDSPGNTIYF
TRBJ2-2	TRBV30	NA	NA	13	TGTGCCTGGAGGGTCCCCGGGGCCGGGGAGCTGTTTTTT	CAWRVPGAGELFF
TRBJ2-5	TRBV21-1	NA	NA	18	TGTGCCAGCAGCCGTCCCAATGAGCGGGAGGAATCGAGAGAGACCCAGTACTTC	CASSRPNEREESRETQYF
TRBJ1-2	TRBV28	TRBD1	NA	15	TGTGCCAGCAGTTTACCGGGACAGGGTGGGAATGGCTACACCTTC	CASSLPGQGGNGYTF
TRBJ2-3	TRBV9	NA	NA	15	TGTGCCAGCAGCGTAGGCACCCCTAGCACAGATACGCAGTATTTT	CASSVGTPSTDTQYF
TRBJ1-1	TRBV28	NA	NA	13	TGTGCCAGCCGGACAGAAATGAACACTGAAGCTTTCTTT	CASRTEMNTEAFF
TRBJ2-7	TRBV7-9	TRBD1	NA	14	TGTGCCAGCAGCAAACTCGACAGGGCCTACGAGCAGTACTTC	CASSKLDRAYEQYF
TRBJ1-1	TRBV7-9	NA	once	15	TGTGCCAGCAGCTTAGTAGAACTCATGAACACTGAAGCTTTCTTT	CASSLVELMNTEAFF
TRBJ1-1	TRBV5-1	NA	once	12	TGCGCCAGCAGATCCGGGAACACTGAAGCTTTCTTT	CASRSGNTEAFF
TRBJ1-1	TRBV7-2	NA	NA	11	TGTGCCAGCAGCGTGAACACTGAAGCTTTCTTT	CASSVNTEAFF
TRBJ2-7	TRBV4-1	TRBD2	few	13	TGCGCCAGCAGCCCCCGCGGGAGCTACGAGCAGTACTTC	CASSPRGSYEQYF
TRBJ2-7	TRBV27	NA	NA	13	TGTGCCAGCAGTTTGGGCAGGGCGGCCGAGCAGTACTTC	CASSLGRAAEQYF
TRBJ1-1	TRBV6-6	TRBD1	medium-sized	16	TGTGCCAGCACCTGGTCGGTACAGGGGCGAAACACTGAAGCTTTCTTT	CASTWSVQGRNTEAFF
TRBJ2-2	TRBV7-2	TRBD1	NA	16	TGTGCCAGCAGCTTAGCGACAGGGAGCTCCACCGGGGAGCTGTTTTTT	CASSLATGSSTGELFF
TRBJ2-3	TRBV7-2	NA	large	15	TGTGCCAGCAGCCCTGACTCGGGCGGCACAGATACGCAGTATTTT	CASSPDSGGTDTQYF
TRBJ1-4	TRBV2	NA	NA	13	TGTGCCAGCGGCGCCGTGGCTAATGAAAAACTGTTTTTT	CASGAVANEKLFF
TRBJ1-2	TRBV7-9	NA	NA	15	TGTGCCAGCAGCTTAGGGACCGCCAGGAACTATGGCTACACCTTC	CASSLGTARNYGYTF
TRBJ2-7	TRBV6-6	NA	NA	12	TGTGCCAGCAGTTACAGAGGGAACGAGCAGTACTTC	CASSYRGNEQYF
TRBJ2-3	TRBV19	TRBD2	NA	17	TGTGCCAGTAGTCCACCCCTAGAGCGGGAGGGCACAGATACGCAGTATTTT	CASSPPLEREGTDTQYF
TRBJ1-6	TRBV2	NA	NA	15	TGTGCCAGCAGAGACCGACAGAACTCAAATTCACCCCTCCACTTT	CASRDRQNSNSPLHF
TRBJ1-4	TRBV27	NA	NA	17	TGTGCCAGCAGTACGAAACGACGGACGGGGGAGGATGAAAAACTGTTTTTT	CASSTKRRTGEDEKLFF
TRBJ2-7	TRBV5-1	NA	NA	15	TGCGCCAGCAGCTTGGCGGGACGGAGCTCCTACGAGCAGTACTTC	CASSLAGRSSYEQYF
TRBJ2-1	TRBV7-2	NA	NA	15	TGTGCCAGCAGTCGCCGGGCAGAGAACTACAATGAGCAGTTCTTC	CASSRRAENYNEQFF
TRBJ2-3	TRBV6-1	NA	NA	14	TGTGCCAGCAATGAAGGGGCAGAGGCAGATACGCAGTATTTT	CASNEGAEADTQYF
TRBJ2-5	TRBV28	NA	once	13	TGTGCCAGCAGTCCTGGGTTCCAAGAGACCCAGTACTTC	CASSPGFQETQYF
TRBJ1-4	TRBV28	NA	NA	14	TGTGCCAGCAGTTTATGGGGTGCGGAAGAAAAACTGTTTTTT	CASSLWGAEEKLFF
TRBJ1-5	TRBV19	TRBD1	NA	17	TGTGCCAGTAATCCGGGACAGGGGAGACAGAGCAATCAGCCCCAGCATTTT	CASNPGQGRQSNQPQHF
TRBJ2-7	TRBV6-5	NA	once	14	TGTGCCAGCAGTACCTACAGGGGAGGCTACGAGCAGTACTTC	CASSTYRGGYEQYF
TRBJ2-7	TRBV4-1	TRBD1	NA	14	TGCGCCAGCAGCCAGGACAGGGGAGTTTACGAGCAGTACTTC	CASSQDRGVYEQYF
TRBJ1-4	TRBV7-2	TRBD1	NA	14	TGTGCCAGCAGCCCGGACAGGTATAATGAAAAACTGTTTTTT	CASSPDRYNEKLFF
TRBJ1-2	TRBV6-1	TRBD1	NA	14	TGTGCCAGCAGCGACCTGGGACAGGGCTATGGCTACACCTTC	CASSDLGQGYGYTF
TRBJ1-1	TRBV28	TRBD1	NA	14	TGTGCCAGCAGTTTGGTGGTGGACAGGGTAGGAGCTTTCTTT	CASSLVVDRVGAFF
TRBJ1-2	TRBV7-2	NA	NA	14	TGTGCCAGCAGCCCTTCCCAGGCTAACTATGGCTACACCTTC	CASSPSQANYGYTF
TRBJ1-4	TRBV7-9	NA	NA	15	TGTGCCAGCAGCTTAGAGATGGGCCTTAATGAAAAACTGTTTTTT	CASSLEMGLNEKLFF
TRBJ2-6	TRBV5-4	TRBD1	once	18	TGTGCCAGCAGCTTGGCAGGGGGAATAAGCTCTGGGGCCAACGTCCTGACTTTC	CASSLAGGISSGANVLTF
TRBJ2-3	TRBV28	NA	NA	13	TGTGCCAGCAGTTTAGGAGGGCCGGATACGCAGTATTTT	CASSLGGPDTQYF
TRBJ2-5	TRBV5-4	TRBD2	NA	15	TGTGCCAGCAGCACCCGGACTAGCGGGAGGGAGACCCAGTACTTC	CASSTRTSGRETQYF
TRBJ1-2	TRBV7-9	NA	NA	14	TGTGCCAGCAGCCCGCACGGGGCTAACTATGGCTACACCTTC	CASSPHGANYGYTF
TRBJ2-7	TRBV30	NA	NA	13	TGTGCCTGGAGTCCCGGGGTCTCCTACGAGCAGTACTTC	CAWSPGVSYEQYF
TRBJ2-3	TRBV4-1	NA	NA	14	TGCGCCAGCAGCCAGGGACTTTCCACAGATACGCAGTATTTT	CASSQGLSTDTQYF
TRBJ2-7	TRBV2	TRBD1	NA	15	TGTGCCAGCAGTGACGGACAGGCGCTTTCCTACGAGCAGTACTTC	CASSDGQALSYEQYF